The 8 T cell receptor beta chains listed next were all sequenced from one sample in a study of blood T cell repertoires in COVID-19. Clones were read by immunoSEQ multiplex PCR, and TCRdb kept only the in-frame ones, dropping some. The sample gives roughly 200,000 clones, around nine tenths of which show up once; 1.5% to 2% is in the top ten. Sequenced: peripheral blood. These receptor sequences come from a man between 18 and 35 years old with active or convalescent COVID-19.

The CDR3 spells CASSLDISGRAETDTQYF. CDR3 nucleotide sequence: TGTGCCAGCAGCTTAGATATTAGCGGGAGGGCCGAGACAGATACGCAGTATTTT. The V gene is TRBV7-6, the J gene TRBJ2-3, with TRBD2 matching over 11 bases. The CDR3 totals 18 residues. Germline CDR1 and CDR2: SGHVS and FNYEAQ. J was trimmed by 3 bases and V by 1 base; bases with no gene match: 9.

The chain carries TRBV7-9 and TRBJ2-3; 10 positions match TRBD1. After removal of 4 bases from V and 5 bases from J, the junction contained 12 bases not matched to a gene. CDR3 size: 17 residues. Germline V gives CDR1 SEHNR, CDR2 FQNEAQ (reference sequence). The CDR3 sequence: CASSSKSPGQGKDTQYF. DNA for the CDR3: TGTGCCAGCAGCTCCAAGTCCCCGGGACAGGGGAAAGATACGCAGTATTTT.

The chain joins TRBV4-2 to TRBJ2-2; D might be TRBD1 (6 bases). Germline loops: CDR1 LGHNA, CDR2 YNFKEQ. The CDR3 contains 20 residues. Trimming cost V 1 base and J 4 bases, with 25 bases left between them. CDR3 coding DNA: TGTGCCAGCAGCCAAGGAGTATTAGGGGGACCACTCCAATCCACCGGGGAGCTGTTTTTT. It yields the protein CASSQGVLGGPLQSTGELFF.

This chain links TRBV2 with TRBJ2-3, with D possibly matching TRBD2 (5 bases). Germline CDR1 reads SNHLY; CDR2 reads FYNNEI. This CDR3 has 14 residues. Trimming took off 6 bases at V and 3 bases at J, with 13 bases between the two ends. The CDR3 is CASRVIRGTDTQYF. CDR3 bases: TGTGCCAGCAGGGTAATAAGAGGGACAGATACGCAGTATTTT.

The V gene is TRBV19, the J gene TRBJ2-1; D possibly corresponds to TRBD2 (6 bases). Germline lookup yields CDR1 LNHDA and CDR2 SQIVND (reference sequence). The CDR3 consists of 13 residues. The V and J ends lost 3 bases and 10 bases respectively, with 13 bases between them. CDR3 protein: CASSMVASDEQFF. For the CDR3, the DNA is TGTGCCAGTAGTATGGTGGCTAGCGACGAGCAGTTCTTC.

The chain joins TRBV14 to TRBJ2-7; TRBD1 matches 7 bases. Germline CDR1 SGHDN, CDR2 FVKESK. This CDR3 spans 13 amino acids. The trim removed 6 bases at V and 6 bases at J, leaving 8 bases unmatched. The CDR3 DNA is TGTGCCAGCAGTGCACGACAGGGTAGCGAGCAGTACTTC. This encodes CASSARQGSEQYF.

This clone has more than one count but fewer than ten. The chain couples TRBV7-2 to TRBJ1-1, with D tentatively TRBD1 (5 bases). V lost 7 bases, J lost 4 bases, and 19 bases lay in between. Per germline, CDR1 SGHTA and CDR2 FQGNSA. The CDR3 runs 15 residues. The chain's CDR3 is CASTPRGGYGTEAFF. CDR3 sequence (DNA): TGTGCCAGCACCCCCCGGGGGGGATATGGCACTGAAGCTTTCTTT.

In nucleotides, the CDR3 is TGTGCCAGCAGCTTTCCCGCAGGACAGGGTCGTCTCGATGGCTACACCTTC. Its translation is CASSFPAGQGRLDGYTF. The chain recombines TRBV5-6 with TRBJ1-2; 8 nucleotides line up with TRBD1. The CDR3 contains 17 residues. V lost 2 bases to trimming and J lost 6 bases; unmatched junction nucleotides: 15. Germline values: CDR1 SGHDT, CDR2 YYEEEE.